The TCR beta chain under discussion was sequenced for a study of T cell responses to AZD1222 COVID-19 vaccine. In its sample, this clone was seen once. Clones were sequenced by immunoSEQ multiplex PCR, and TCRdb holds only the in-frame ones, with some missing. The sample consists of about 140,000 clones, about 88% of them appearing once. The CDR3 totals 14 residues. V gave up 5 bases and J gave up 10 bases, with 18 bases separating them. In germline, CDR1 is LNHNV, CDR2 YYDKDF (reference sequence). The chain is built from TRBV15 and TRBJ2-1; the D gene is possibly TRBD2 (6 bases). Sequencing was performed on peripheral blood, taken 28 days after the second AZD1222 dose. This sequence originates from an adult who received the AZD1222 COVID-19 vaccine. The CDR3 sequence is CATSPRRGLAEQFF. The CDR3 DNA sequence: TGTGCCACCAGCCCCAGGAGGGGCCTCGCGGAGCAGTTCTTC. Full variable domain (missing parts from reference TRBV15 and TRBJ2-1): DAMVIQNPRYQVTQFGKPVTLSCSQTLNHNVMYWYQQKSSQAPKLLFHYYDKDFNNEADTPDNFQSRRPNTSFCFLDIRSPGLGDTAMYLCATSPRRGLAEQFFGPGTRLTVL.